This TCR beta chain was sequenced in a study of T cells in Graves' hyperthyroidism and ophthalmopathy. Background on the study: Peripheral blood was obtained at initial diagnosis, preceding any treatment. The study's findings and limits: Most clonotypes expanded in thyroid above 0.001 were likewise present in blood.

As concerns this clonotype: Its antigen remains unidentified.

The CDR3 consists of 13 residues. V gave up 3 bases and J gave up 3 bases, with 9 bases separating them. Amplification of TCR beta CDR3 regions used RNA as the template. A set of HTBI primers served as the primers for a first-round RT-PCR of the TCR CDR3. TCRdb itself ran the multiplex PCR reads through MiXCR, one entry per CDR3 protein. The sample has hundreds of thousands of distinct CDR3 sequences; less than 25% are singletons. Uncontrolled infection, other autoimmune disease, pregnancy or lactation excluded patients. The diagnostic basis comprised clinical symptoms, serum thyroxine and TRAb, thyroid ultrasound and orbital computed tomography.

Sequenced: blood. The rearrangement links TRBV12-3 or TRBV12-4 to TRBJ2-7, with D perhaps TRBD1 or TRBD2 (5 bases each). The receptor's source is a woman in her thirties with Graves' ophthalmopathy. CDR3 bases: TGTGCCAGCAGTTTCGGGGCCGTCTACGAGCAGTACTTC. Residues: CASSFGAVYEQYF.